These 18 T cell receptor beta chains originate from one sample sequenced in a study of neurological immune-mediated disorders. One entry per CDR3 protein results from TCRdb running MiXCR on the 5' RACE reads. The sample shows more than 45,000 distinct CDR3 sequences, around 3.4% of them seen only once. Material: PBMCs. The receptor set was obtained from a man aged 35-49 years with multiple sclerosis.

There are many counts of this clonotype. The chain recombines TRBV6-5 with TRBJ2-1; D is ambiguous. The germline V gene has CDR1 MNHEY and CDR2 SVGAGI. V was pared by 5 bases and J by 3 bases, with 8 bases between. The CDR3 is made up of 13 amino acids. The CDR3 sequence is CASSRMGYNEQFF. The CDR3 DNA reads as TGTGCCAGCAGTCGCATGGGCTACAATGAGCAGTTCTTC.

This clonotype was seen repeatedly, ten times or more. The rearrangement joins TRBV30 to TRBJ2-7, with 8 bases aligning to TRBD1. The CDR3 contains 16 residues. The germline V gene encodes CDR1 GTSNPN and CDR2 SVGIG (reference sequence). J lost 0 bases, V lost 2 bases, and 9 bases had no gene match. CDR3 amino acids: CAWSPREGQASYEQYF. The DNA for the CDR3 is TGTGCCTGGAGTCCCCGTGAGGGACAGGCCTCCTACGAGCAGTACTTC.

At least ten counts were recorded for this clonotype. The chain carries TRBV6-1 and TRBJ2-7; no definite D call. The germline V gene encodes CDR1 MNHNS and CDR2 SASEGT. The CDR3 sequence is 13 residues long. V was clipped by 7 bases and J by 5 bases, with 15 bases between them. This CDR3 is CASNKRGENEQYF. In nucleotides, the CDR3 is TGTGCCAGCAACAAAAGAGGAGAGAACGAGCAGTACTTC.

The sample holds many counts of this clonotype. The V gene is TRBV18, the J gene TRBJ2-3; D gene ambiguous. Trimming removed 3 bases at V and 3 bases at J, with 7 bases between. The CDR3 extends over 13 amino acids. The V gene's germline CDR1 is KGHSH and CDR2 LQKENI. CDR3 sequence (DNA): TGTGCCAGCTCACCGCCCCATACAGATACGCAGTATTTT. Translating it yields CASSPPHTDTQYF.

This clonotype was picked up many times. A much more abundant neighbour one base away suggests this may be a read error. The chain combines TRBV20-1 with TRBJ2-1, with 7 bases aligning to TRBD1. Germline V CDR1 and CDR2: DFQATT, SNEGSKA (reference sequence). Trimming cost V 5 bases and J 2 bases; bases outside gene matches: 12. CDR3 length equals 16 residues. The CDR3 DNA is TGCAGTGCTCCGACCCATTGGGACAGAGCCTACAATGAGCAGTTCTTC. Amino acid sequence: CSAPTHWDRAYNEQFF.

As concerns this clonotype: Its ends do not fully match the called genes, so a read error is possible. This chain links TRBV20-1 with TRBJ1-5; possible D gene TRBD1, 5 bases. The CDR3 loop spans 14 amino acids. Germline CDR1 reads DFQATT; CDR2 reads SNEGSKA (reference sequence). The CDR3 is CSATSLGGNQPQNF. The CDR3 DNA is TGCAGTGCTACGTCCCTCGGGGGTAATCAGCCCCAGAATTTT.

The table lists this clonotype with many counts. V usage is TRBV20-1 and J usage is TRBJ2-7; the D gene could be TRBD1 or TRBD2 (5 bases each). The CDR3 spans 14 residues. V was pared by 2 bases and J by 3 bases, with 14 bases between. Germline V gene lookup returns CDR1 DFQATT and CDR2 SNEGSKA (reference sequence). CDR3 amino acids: CSARNRDRDYEQYF. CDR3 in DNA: TGCAGTGCTAGAAACCGGGACCGAGACTACGAGCAGTACTTC.

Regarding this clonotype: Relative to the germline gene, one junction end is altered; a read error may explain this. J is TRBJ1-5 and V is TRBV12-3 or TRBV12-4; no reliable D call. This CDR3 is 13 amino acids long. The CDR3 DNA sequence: TGTGCCAGCAGTCGTGTTGGCAATCAGCCCCAGAATTTT. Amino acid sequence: CASSRVGNQPQNF.

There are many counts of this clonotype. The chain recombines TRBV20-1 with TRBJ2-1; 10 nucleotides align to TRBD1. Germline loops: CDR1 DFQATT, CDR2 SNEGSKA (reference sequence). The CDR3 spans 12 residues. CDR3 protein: CSTRDRGNEQFF. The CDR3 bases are TGCAGCACCCGGGACAGGGGCAATGAGCAGTTCTTC.

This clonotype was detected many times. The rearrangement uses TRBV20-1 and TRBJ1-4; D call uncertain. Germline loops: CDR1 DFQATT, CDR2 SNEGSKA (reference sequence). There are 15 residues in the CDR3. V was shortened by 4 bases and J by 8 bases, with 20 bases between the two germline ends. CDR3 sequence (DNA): TGCAGTGCTAAGACGGCGATGAGATGGAGCGAAAAACTGTTTTTT. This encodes CSAKTAMRWSEKLFF.

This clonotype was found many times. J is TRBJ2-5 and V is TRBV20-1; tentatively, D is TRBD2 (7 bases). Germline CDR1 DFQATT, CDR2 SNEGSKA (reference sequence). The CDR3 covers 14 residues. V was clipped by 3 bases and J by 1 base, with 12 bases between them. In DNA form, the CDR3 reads TGCAGTGCTAGTGCGGGGGCCATCCAAGAGACCCAGTACTTC. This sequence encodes CSASAGAIQETQYF.

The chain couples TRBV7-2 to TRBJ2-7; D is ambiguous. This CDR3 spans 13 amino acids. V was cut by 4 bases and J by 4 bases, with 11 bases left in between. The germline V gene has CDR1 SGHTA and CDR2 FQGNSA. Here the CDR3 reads CASSSHREYEQYF. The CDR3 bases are TGTGCCAGCAGCTCCCACAGAGAATACGAGCAGTACTTC.

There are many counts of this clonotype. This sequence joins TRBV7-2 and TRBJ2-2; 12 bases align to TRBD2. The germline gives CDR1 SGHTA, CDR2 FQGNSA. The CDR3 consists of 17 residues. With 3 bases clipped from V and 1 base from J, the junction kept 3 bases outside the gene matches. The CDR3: CASSLTGLAGNTGELFF. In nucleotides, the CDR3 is TGTGCCAGCAGCTTGACGGGACTAGCGGGGAACACCGGGGAGCTGTTTTTT.

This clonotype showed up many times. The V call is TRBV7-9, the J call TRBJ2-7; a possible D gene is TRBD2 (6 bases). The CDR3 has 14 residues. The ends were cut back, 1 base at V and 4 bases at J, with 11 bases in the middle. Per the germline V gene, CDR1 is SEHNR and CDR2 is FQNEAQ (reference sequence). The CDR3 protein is CASSLGQAGYEQYF. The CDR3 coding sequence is TGTGCCAGCAGCTTAGGTCAGGCGGGATACGAGCAGTACTTC. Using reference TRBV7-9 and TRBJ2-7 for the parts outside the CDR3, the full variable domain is DTGVSQNPRHKITKRGQNVTFRCDPISEHNRLYWYRQTLGQGPEFLTYFQNEAQLEKSRLLSDRFSAERPKGSFSTLEIQRTEQGDSAMYLCASSLGQAGYEQYFGPGTRLTVT.

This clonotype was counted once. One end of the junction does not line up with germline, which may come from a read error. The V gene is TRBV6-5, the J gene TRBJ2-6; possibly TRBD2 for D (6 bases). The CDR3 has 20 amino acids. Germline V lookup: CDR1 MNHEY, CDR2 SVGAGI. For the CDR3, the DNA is TGTGCCAGCAGTTACGCGGCCCTGGGGGGTTCGTACTCTTGGGCCAAAGTCCTGACTTTC. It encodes CASSYAALGGSYSWAKVLTF.

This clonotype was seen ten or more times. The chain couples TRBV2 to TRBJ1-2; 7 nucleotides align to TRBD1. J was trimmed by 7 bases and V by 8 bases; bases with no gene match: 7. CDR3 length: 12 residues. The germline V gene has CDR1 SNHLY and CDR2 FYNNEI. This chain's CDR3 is CASAQGRGGYTF. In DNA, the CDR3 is TGTGCCAGCGCACAGGGGAGAGGTGGCTACACCTTC.

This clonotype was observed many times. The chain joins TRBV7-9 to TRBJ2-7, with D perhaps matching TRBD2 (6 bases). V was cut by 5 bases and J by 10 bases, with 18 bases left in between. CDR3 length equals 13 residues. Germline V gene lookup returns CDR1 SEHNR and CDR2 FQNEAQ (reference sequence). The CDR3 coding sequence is TGTGCCAGCAGCCGAACGGGACGGAGGGAACAGTACTTC. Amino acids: CASSRTGRREQYF.

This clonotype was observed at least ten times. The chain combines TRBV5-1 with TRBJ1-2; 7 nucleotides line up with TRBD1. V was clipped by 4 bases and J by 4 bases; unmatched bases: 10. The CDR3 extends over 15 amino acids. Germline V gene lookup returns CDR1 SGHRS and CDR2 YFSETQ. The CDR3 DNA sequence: TGCGCCAGCAGCACAGGGACAGTTAACGCCTATGGCTACACCTTC. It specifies CASSTGTVNAYGYTF.